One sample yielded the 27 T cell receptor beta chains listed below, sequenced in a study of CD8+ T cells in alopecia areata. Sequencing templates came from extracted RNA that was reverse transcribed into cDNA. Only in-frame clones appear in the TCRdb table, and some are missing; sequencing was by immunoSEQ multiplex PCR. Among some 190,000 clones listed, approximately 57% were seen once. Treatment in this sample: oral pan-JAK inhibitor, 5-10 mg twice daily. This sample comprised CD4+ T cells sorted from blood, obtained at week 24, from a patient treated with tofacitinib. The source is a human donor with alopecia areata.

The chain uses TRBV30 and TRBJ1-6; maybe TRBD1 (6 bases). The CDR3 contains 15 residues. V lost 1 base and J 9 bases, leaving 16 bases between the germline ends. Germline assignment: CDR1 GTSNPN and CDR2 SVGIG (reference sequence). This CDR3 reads CAWSGTGQVGSPLHF. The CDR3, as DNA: TGTGCCTGGAGTGGGACGGGACAAGTCGGTTCACCCCTCCACTTT.

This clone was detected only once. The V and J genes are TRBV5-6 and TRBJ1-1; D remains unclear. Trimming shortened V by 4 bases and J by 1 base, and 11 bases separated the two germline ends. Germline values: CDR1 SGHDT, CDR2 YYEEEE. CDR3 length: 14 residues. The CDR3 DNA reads TGTGCCAGCAGCCGCAACGGAGGGAACACTGAAGCTTTCTTT. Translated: CASSRNGGNTEAFF. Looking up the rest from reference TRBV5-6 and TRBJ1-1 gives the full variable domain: DAGVTQSPTHLIKTRGQQVTLRCSPKSGHDTVSWYQQALGQGPQFIFQYYEEEERQRGNFPDRFSGHQFPNYSSELNVNALLLGDSALYLCASSRNGGNTEAFFGQGTRLTVV.

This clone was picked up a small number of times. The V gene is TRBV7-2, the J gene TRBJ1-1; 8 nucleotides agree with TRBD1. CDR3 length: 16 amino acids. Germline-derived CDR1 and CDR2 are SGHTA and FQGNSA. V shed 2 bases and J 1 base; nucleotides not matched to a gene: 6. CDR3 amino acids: CASSLPTGGSNTEAFF. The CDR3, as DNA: TGTGCCAGCAGCTTACCCACAGGGGGATCGAACACTGAAGCTTTCTTT.

The chain's CDR3 is CASSYWTFNEQFF. The CDR3 DNA follows: TGTGCCAGCAGTTACTGGACATTCAATGAGCAGTTCTTC. This chain uses TRBV6-6 with TRBJ2-1; possibly TRBD1 for D (5 bases). The CDR3 runs 13 residues. CDR1 is MNHNY and CDR2 is SVGAGI in the germline V gene (reference sequence). The V gene lost 1 base and the J gene lost 6 bases, with 7 bases spanning the gap.

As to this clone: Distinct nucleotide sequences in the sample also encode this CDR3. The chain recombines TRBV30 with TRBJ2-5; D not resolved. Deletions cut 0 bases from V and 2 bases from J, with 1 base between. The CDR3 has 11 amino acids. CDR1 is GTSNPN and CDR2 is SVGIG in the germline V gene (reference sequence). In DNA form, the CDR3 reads TGTGCCTGGAGTGTACAAGAGACCCAGTACTTC. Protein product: CAWSVQETQYF.

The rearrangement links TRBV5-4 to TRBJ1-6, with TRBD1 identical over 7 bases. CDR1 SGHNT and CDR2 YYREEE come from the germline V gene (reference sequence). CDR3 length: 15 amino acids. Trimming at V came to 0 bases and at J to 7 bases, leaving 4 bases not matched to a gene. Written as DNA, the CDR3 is TGTGCCAGCAGCTTGGAGGGGGCGGGGAATTCACCCCTCCACTTT. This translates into CASSLEGAGNSPLHF.

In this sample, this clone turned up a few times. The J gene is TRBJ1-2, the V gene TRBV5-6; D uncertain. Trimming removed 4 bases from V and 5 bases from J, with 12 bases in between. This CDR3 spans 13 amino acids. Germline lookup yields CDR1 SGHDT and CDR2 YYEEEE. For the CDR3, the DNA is TGTGCCAGCAGCACCGACACTCAGTATGGCTACACCTTC. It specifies CASSTDTQYGYTF.

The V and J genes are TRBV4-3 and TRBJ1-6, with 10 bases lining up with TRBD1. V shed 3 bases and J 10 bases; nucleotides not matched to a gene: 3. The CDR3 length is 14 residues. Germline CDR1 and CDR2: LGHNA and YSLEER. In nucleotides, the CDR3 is TGCGCCAGCAGCCAGGACAGGGGGGACTCACCCCTCCACTTT. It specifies CASSQDRGDSPLHF.

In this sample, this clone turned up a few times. CDR3 loop: CAISTDRRYQPQHF. In DNA form, the CDR3 reads TGTGCCATCAGTACGGACAGGCGGTACCAGCCCCAGCATTTT. The rearrangement links TRBV10-3 to TRBJ1-5; 7 bases map to TRBD1. J was trimmed by 7 bases and V by 5 bases; bases with no gene match: 8. The germline V gene has CDR1 ENHRY and CDR2 SYGVKD. The CDR3 length is 14 residues.

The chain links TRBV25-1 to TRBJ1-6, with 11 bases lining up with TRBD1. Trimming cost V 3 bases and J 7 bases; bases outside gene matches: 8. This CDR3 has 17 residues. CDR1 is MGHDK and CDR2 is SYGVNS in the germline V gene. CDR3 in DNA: TGTGCCAGCAGTGACCCCTCCGGGACAGGGGGAAATTCACCCCTCCACTTT. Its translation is CASSDPSGTGGNSPLHF.

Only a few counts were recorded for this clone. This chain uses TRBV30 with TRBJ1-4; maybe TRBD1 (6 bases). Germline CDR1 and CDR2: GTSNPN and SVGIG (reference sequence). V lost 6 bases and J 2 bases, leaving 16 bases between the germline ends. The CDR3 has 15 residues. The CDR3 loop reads CACQGTLGTNEKLFF. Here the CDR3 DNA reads TGTGCCTGCCAGGGGACCCTTGGGACTAATGAAAAACTGTTTTTT. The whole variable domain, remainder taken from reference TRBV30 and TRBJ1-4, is SQTIHQWPATLVQPVGSPLSLECTVEGTSNPNLYWYRQAAGRGLQLLFYSVGIGQISSEVPQNLSASRPQDRQFILSSKKLLLSDSGFYLCACQGTLGTNEKLFFGSGTQLSVL.

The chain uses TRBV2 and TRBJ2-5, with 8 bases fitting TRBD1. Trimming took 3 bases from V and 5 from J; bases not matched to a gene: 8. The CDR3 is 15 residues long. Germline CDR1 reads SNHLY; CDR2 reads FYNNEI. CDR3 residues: CASSDQGATRETQYF. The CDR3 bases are TGTGCCAGCAGTGACCAGGGGGCCACTCGGGAGACCCAGTACTTC. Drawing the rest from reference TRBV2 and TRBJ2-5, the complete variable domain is EPEVTQTPSHQVTQMGQEVILRCVPISNHLYFYWYRQILGQKVEFLVSFYNNEISEKSEIFDDQFSVERPDGSNFTLKIRSTKLEDSAMYFCASSDQGATRETQYFGPGTRLLVL.

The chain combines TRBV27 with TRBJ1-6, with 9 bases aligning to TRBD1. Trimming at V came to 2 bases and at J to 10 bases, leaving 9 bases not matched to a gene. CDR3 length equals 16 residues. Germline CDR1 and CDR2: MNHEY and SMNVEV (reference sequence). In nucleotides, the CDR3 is TGTGCCAGCAGTTTACTTAGGGGGGACAGGGTCTCACCCCTCCACTTT. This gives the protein CASSLLRGDRVSPLHF.

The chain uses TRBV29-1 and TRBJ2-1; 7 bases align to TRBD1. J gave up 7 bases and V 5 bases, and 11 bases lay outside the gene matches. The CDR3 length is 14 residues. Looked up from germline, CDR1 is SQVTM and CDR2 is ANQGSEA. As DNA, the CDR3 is TGCAGCGTTTTAGACAGGGAAACCCTAAATGAGCAGTTCTTC. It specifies CSVLDRETLNEQFF.

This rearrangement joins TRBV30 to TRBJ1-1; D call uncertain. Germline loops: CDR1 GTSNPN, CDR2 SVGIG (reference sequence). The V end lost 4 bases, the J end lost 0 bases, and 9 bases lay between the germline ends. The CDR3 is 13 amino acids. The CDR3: CAWTAGMNTEAFF. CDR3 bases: TGTGCCTGGACTGCGGGGATGAACACTGAAGCTTTCTTT.

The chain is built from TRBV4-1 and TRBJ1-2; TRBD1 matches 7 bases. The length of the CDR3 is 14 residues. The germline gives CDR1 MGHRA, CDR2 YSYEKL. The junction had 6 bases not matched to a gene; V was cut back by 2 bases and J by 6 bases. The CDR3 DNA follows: TGCGCCAGCAGCCAACCGACAGGGAAGGATGGCTACACCTTC. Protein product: CASSQPTGKDGYTF.

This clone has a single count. The CDR3 reads CSGRTGVGYTF. The DNA for the CDR3 is TGCAGTGGTCGAACAGGGGTCGGCTACACCTTC. J is TRBJ1-2 and V is TRBV20-1, with 7 bases identical to TRBD1. The CDR3 is 11 amino acids. Germline V gene lookup returns CDR1 DFQATT and CDR2 SNEGSKA (reference sequence). With V trimmed by 7 bases and J by 8 bases, 7 bases remained unmatched.

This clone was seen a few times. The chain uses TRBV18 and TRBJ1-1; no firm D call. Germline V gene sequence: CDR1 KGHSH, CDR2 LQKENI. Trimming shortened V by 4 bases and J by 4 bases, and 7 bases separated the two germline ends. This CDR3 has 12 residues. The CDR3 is CASSQLSTEAFF. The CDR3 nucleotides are TGTGCCAGCTCACAGCTCAGCACTGAAGCTTTCTTT.

CDR3 region: CASSATGGVRQPQHF. CDR3 coding DNA: TGTGCCAGCAGTGCCACGGGTGGCGTGCGGCAGCCCCAGCATTTT. The chain joins TRBV27 to TRBJ1-5; unclear D gene. The V and J ends lost 5 bases and 7 bases respectively, with 18 bases between them. The germline CDR1 and CDR2 sequences are MNHEY and SMNVEV (reference sequence). CDR3 length equals 15 residues.

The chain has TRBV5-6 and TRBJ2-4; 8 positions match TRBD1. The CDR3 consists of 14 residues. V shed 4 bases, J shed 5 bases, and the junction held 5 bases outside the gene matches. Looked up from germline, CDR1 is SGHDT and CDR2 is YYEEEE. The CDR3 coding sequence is TGTGCCAGCAGCAGAAGGGACAGGCAAAACATTCAGTACTTC. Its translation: CASSRRDRQNIQYF.

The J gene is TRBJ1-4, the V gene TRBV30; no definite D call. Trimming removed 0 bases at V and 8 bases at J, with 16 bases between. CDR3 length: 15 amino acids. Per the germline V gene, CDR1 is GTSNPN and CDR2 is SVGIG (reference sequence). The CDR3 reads CAWSVRAGGREKLFF. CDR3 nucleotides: TGTGCCTGGAGTGTACGGGCAGGCGGACGGGAAAAACTGTTTTTT.

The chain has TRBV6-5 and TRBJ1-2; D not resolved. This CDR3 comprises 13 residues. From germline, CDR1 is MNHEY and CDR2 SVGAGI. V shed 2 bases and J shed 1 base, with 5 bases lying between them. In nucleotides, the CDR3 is TGTGCCAGCAGTTACGGTCGTAACTATGGCTACACCTTC. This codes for CASSYGRNYGYTF.

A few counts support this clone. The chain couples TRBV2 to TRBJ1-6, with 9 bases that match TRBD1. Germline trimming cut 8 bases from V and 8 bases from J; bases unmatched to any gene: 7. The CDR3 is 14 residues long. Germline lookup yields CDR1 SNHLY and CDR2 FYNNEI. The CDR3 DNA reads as TGTGCCAGCGGATCCCGGACAGGGGATTCACCCCTCCACTTT. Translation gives CASGSRTGDSPLHF.

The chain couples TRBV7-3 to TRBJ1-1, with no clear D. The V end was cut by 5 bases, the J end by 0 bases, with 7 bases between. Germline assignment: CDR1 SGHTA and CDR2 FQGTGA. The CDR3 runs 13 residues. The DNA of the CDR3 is TGTGCCAGCAGCCGCGACATGAACACTGAAGCTTTCTTT. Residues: CASSRDMNTEAFF.

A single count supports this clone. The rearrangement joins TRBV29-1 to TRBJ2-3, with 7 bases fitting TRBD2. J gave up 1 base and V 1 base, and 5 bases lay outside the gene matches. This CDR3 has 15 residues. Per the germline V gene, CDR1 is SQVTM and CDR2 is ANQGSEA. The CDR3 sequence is CSVEGGSTRTDTQYF. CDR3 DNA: TGCAGCGTTGAAGGCGGGAGTACTCGCACAGATACGCAGTATTTT.

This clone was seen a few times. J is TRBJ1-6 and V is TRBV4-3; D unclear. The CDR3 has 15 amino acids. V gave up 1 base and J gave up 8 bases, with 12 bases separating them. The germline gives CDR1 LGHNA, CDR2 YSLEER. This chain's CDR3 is CASSQGSGLYSPLHF. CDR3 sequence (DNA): TGCGCCAGCAGCCAAGGGTCAGGTCTATATTCACCCCTCCACTTT.

The DNA of the CDR3 is TGCGCCAGCAGCCCAGTAAGGGACAGGACCTACGAGCAGTACTTC. Protein product: CASSPVRDRTYEQYF. The gene calls are TRBV4-3 and TRBJ2-7; 8 positions match TRBD1. With V trimmed by 4 bases and J by 2 bases, 7 bases remained unmatched. Germline V lookup: CDR1 LGHNA, CDR2 YSLEER. CDR3 length: 15 amino acids.